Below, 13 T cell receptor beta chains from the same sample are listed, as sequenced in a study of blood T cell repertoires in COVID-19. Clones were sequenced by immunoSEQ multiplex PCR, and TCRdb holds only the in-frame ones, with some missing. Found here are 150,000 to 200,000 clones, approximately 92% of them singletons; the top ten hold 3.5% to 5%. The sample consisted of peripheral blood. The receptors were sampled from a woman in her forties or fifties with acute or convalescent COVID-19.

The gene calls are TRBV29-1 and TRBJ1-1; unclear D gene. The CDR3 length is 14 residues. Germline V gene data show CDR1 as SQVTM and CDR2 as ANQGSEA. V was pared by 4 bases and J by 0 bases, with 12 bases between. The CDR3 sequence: CSVVRASMNTEAFF. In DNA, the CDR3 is TGCAGCGTTGTAAGAGCCTCAATGAACACTGAAGCTTTCTTT.

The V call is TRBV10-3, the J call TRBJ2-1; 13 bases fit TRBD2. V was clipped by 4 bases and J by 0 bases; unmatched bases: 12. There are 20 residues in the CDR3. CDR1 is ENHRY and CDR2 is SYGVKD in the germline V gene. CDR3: CAISASPGLAGLRSYNEQFF. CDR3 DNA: TGTGCCATCAGTGCAAGCCCGGGACTAGCGGGATTACGCTCCTACAATGAGCAGTTCTTC.

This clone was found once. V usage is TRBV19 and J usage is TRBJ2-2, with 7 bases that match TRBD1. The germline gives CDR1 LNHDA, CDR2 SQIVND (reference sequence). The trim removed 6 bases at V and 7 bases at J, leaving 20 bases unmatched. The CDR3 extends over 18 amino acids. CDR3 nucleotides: TGTGCCAGTAGCAGCCAGACAGGGTTAAGTACTCCATACGGGGAGCTGTTTTTT. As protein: CASSSQTGLSTPYGELFF.

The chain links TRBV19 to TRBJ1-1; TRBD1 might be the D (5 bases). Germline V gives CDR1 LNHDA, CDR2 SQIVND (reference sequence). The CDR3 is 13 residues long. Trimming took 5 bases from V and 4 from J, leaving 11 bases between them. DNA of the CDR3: TGTGCCAGTAGTTCCGTCCAGGGCACTGAAGCTTTCTTT. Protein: CASSSVQGTEAFF.

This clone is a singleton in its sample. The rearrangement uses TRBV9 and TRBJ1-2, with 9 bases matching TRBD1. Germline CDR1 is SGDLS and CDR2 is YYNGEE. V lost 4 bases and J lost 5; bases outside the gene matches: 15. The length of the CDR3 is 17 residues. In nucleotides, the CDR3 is TGTGCCAGCAGCCTGGGGACAGGGAGGAGAGGAGTTTATGGCTACACCTTC. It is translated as CASSLGTGRRGVYGYTF.

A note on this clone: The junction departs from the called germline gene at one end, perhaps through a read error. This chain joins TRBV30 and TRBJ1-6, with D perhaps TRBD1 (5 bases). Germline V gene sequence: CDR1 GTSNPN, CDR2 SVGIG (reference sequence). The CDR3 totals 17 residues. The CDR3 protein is CAWLGTSGSSYNSPPHF. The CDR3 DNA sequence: TGTGCCTGGCTAGGGACTTCAGGAAGCTCCTATAATTCACCCCCCCACTTT.

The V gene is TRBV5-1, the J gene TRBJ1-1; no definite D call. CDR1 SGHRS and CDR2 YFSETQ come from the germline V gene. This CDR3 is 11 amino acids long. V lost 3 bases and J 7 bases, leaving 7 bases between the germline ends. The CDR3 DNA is TGCGCCAGCAGCTCGATTAGTGAAGCTTTCTTT. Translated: CASSSISEAFF.

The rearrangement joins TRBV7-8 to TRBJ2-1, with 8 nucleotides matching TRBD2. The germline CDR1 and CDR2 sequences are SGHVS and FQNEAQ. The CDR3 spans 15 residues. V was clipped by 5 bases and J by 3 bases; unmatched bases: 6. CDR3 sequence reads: CASSQPGGLYNEQFF. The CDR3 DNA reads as TGTGCCAGCAGCCAGCCGGGAGGGCTCTACAATGAGCAGTTCTTC.

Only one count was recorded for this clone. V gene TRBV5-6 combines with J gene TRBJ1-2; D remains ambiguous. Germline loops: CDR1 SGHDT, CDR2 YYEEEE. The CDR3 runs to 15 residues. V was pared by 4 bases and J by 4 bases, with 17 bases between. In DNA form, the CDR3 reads TGTGCCAGCAGCCCCCAACCTCCAGGTATCTATGGCTACACCTTC. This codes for CASSPQPPGIYGYTF.

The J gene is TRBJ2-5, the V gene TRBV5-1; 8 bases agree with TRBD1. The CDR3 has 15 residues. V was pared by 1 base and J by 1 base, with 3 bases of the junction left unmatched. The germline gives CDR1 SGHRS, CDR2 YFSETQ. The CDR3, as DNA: TGCGCCAGCAGCTTGAGTGACAGGGGCCAAGAGACCCAGTACTTC. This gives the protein CASSLSDRGQETQYF.

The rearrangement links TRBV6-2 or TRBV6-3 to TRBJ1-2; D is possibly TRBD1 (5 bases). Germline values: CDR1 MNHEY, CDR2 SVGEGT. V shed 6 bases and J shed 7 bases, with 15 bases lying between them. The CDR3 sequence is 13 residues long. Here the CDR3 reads CASSPTGLVGYTF. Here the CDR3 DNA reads TGTGCCAGCAGCCCAACAGGCCTGGTTGGCTACACCTTC.

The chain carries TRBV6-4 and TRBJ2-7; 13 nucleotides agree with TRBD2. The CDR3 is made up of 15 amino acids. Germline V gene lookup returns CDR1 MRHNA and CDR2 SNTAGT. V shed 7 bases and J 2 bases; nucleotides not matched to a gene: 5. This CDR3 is CASTGTSGAPYEQYF. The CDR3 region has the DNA TGTGCCAGCACGGGGACTAGCGGGGCACCCTACGAGCAGTACTTC.

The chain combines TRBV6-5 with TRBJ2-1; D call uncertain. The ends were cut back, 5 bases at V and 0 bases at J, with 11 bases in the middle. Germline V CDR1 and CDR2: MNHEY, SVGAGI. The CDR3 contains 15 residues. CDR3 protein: CASSREVSSYNEQFF. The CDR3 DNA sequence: TGTGCCAGCAGTCGTGAAGTTAGCTCCTACAATGAGCAGTTCTTC.